The text below deals with one T cell receptor (beta chain). Its antigen is not known. A far larger clone is one base from this, pointing to a likely read error. These data originate in a study of shared clonotypes between healthy human individuals. Study details: The donors, a couple of women and a few men, were aged 18 to 49.

General study findings and limits: Naive CD4 clonotypes overlapped across a handful of donors at around 4.8%.

Profiling relied on immunoSEQ multiplex PCR, and the TCRdb table lists in-frame clones only, not all of them. The table has about 1 million clones, around four fifths seen once. Within Nashville, Tennessee resided all donors, each a Caucasian adult. The TCR comes from a man aged 18 to 35 in good health. Sequencing was performed on memory CD4+ T cells sorted from blood. Sample subset: CD45RA-negative fraction.

CDR3 loop: CASIFGTGNYGYTF. For the CDR3, the DNA is TGTGCCAGCATCTTCGGGACAGGGAACTATGGCTACACCTTC. The genes are TRBV6-1 and TRBJ1-2, with TRBD1 matching 9 bases. V shed 7 bases, J shed 2 bases, and the junction held 5 bases outside the gene matches. Per the germline V gene, CDR1 is MNHNS and CDR2 is SASEGT. The CDR3 spans 14 residues.